This T cell receptor (beta chain) was profiled in a study of cytomegalovirus exposure and HLA in healthy donors. Study details: Assignment to the Caucasian-associated ancestry cluster applied to around four fifths of the roughly 420 genotyped donors.

This CDR3 comprises 15 residues. V gave up 4 bases and J gave up 0 bases; unmatched junction bases: 5. CDR1 and CDR2 (germline): SGHRS, YFSETQ. Researchers ran the PCR with 60 Vbeta and 13 Jbeta primers. Generated by immunoSEQ multiplex PCR, the TCRdb table keeps only in-frame clones and is missing some. Among about 130,000 clones listed, around 86% were seen once. The V call is TRBV5-1, the J call TRBJ1-1; TRBD1 matches at 8 bases. The sequenced sample consisted of PBMCs. The source of this sequence is a man between 18 and 35 years old in good health and CMV-seronegative. This CDR3 reads CASSKGDRMNTEAFF. The CDR3 DNA is TGCGCCAGCAGCAAAGGGGACAGGATGAACACTGAAGCTTTCTTT.